This T cell receptor (beta chain) derives from a study of T cells in Graves' hyperthyroidism and ophthalmopathy. Findings and limits, study-wide: For ophthalmopathy, model prediction preceded onset by a median 6.5 months.

Researchers defined stable Graves' hyperthyroidism as no ophthalmopathy progression within 18 months. The V gene lost 0 bases and the J gene lost 1 base, with 6 bases spanning the gap. CDR3 length equals 15 residues. The germline CDR1 and CDR2 sequences are LGHNA and YSLEER. TCR beta CDR3 region amplification was performed from RNA transcripts. An initial round of RT-PCR targeting the TCR CDR3 relied on the HTBI primer set. MiXCR was run by TCRdb on the multiplex PCR reads, yielding one entry per CDR3 protein. The profile shows more than 650,000 distinct CDR3 sequences, about 15% of them singletons. This clonotype was seen just once. Its cognate antigen is unknown.

V gene TRBV4-3 combines with J gene TRBJ2-2; D not certain. The sequencing sample was made of blood. The clonotype was recovered from a woman under 30 with Graves' hyperthyroidism. The CDR3 region has the DNA TGCGCCAGCAGCCAAGACTCCGTGAACACCGGGGAGCTGTTTTTT. This codes for CASSQDSVNTGELFF.